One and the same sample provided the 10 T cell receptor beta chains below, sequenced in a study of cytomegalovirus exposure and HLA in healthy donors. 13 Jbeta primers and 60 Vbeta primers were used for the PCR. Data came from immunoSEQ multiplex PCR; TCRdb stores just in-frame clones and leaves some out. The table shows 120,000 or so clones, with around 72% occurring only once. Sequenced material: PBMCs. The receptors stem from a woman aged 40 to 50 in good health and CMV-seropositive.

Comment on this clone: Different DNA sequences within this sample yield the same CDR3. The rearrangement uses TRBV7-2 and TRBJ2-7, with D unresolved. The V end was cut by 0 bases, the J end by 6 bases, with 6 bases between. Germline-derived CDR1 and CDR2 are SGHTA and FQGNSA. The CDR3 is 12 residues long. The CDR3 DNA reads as TGTGCCAGCAGCTTAGCGGGCCGCGAGCAGTACTTC. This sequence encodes CASSLAGREQYF.

In DNA, the CDR3 is TGTGCCAGCAGCCGACACGGCCAAGAGACCCAGTACTTC. Its protein is CASSRHGQETQYF. The rearrangement uses TRBV11-1 and TRBJ2-5; no definite D call. The germline V gene has CDR1 SGHAT and CDR2 FQDESV (reference sequence). V gave up 5 bases and J gave up 1 base, with 8 bases separating them. The CDR3 is 13 residues long.

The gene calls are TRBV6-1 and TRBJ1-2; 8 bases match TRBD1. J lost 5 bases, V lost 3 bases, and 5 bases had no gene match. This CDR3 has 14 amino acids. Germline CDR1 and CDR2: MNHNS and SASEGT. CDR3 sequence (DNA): TGTGCCAGCAGTGAGGGACAGGCCTATTATGGCTACACCTTC. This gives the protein CASSEGQAYYGYTF.

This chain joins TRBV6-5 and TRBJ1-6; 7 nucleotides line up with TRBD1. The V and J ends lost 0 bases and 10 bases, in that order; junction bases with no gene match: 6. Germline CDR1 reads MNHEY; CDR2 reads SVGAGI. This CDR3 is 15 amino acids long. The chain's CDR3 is CASSYSTGLRSPLHF. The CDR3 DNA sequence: TGTGCCAGCAGTTACTCGACAGGGCTTCGCTCACCCCTCCACTTT.

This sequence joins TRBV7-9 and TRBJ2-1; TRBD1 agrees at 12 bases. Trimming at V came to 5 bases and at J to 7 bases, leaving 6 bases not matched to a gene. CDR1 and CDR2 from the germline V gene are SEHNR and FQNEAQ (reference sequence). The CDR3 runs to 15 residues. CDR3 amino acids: CASSPGQGARNEQFF. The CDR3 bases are TGTGCCAGCAGCCCGGGACAGGGGGCGCGGAATGAGCAGTTCTTC.

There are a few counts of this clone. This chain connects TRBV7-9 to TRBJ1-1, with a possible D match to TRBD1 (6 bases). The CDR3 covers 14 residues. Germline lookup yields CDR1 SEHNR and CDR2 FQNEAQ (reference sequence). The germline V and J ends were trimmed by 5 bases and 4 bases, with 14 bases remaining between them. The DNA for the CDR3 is TGTGCCAGCAGCCTTCATTCGGACAGCACTGAAGCTTTCTTT. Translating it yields CASSLHSDSTEAFF.

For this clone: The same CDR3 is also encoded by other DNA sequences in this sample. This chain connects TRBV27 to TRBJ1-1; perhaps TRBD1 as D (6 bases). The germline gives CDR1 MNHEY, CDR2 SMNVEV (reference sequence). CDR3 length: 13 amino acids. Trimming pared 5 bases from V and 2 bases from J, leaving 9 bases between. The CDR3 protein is CASSQQGNTEAFF. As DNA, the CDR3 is TGTGCCAGCAGTCAACAGGGAAACACTGAAGCTTTCTTT.

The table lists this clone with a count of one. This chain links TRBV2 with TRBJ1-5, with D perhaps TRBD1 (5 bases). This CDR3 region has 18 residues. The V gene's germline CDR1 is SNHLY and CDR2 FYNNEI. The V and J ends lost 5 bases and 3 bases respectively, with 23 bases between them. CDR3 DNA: TGTGCCAGCAGTCAGTTTCGAGGGGACTCCCTAATCAATCAGCCCCAGCATTTT. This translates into CASSQFRGDSLINQPQHF.

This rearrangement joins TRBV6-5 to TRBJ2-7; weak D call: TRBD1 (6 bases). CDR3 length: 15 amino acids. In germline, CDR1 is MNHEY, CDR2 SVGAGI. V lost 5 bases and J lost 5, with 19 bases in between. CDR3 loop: CASSVTGTNLDEQYF. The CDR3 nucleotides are TGTGCCAGCAGTGTCACCGGGACAAATCTCGACGAGCAGTACTTC.

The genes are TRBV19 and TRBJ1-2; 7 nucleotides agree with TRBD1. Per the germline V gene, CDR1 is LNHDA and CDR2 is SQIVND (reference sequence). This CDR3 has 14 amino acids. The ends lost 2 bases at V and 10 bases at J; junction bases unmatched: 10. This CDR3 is CASSILGQGEDYTF. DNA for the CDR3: TGTGCCAGTAGTATATTGGGCCAGGGGGAGGACTACACCTTC.